This TCR beta chain was sequenced for a study of T cell responses to AZD1222 COVID-19 vaccine. Study-wide results and caveats: Mostly white British, mostly female donors; authors suggested clonal diversity may be underestimated. Only after the peak T cell response were repertoires sampled. Baseline antibody screening turned up just six seropositive AZD1222 recipients.

About this clone: Its antigen is unknown.

The CDR3 is 15 amino acids. Germline V gene sequence: CDR1 SGHRS, CDR2 YFSETQ. V was pared by 4 bases and J by 3 bases, with 15 bases between. Some clones are missing from TCRdb's copy, which holds only in-frame ones; the method was immunoSEQ multiplex PCR. The data show under 150,000 clones, with approximately 90% seen just once and 2% to 3% held by the top ten. Sequences were derived from peripheral blood, sampled 28 days after the second AZD1222 dose. This sequence originates from an adult who received the AZD1222 COVID-19 vaccine. V is TRBV5-1 and J is TRBJ2-3; weak D call: TRBD1 (6 bases). The CDR3 region has the DNA TGCGCCAGCAGCGCTGCTGGGGGCTTGACAGATACGCAGTATTTT. Encoded protein: CASSAAGGLTDTQYF.